This is a list of T cell receptor beta chains from one sample in a study of type 1 and type 2 diabetes patients. One entry per CDR3 protein results from TCRdb running MiXCR on the multiplex PCR reads. The data show about 270,000 distinct CDR3 sequences, more than 40% seen once. The sequencing sample was made of peripheral blood mononuclear cells (PBMCs). The receptors were sampled from a man younger than 35 with type 2 diabetes. CDR3s include the opening cysteine and the closing phenylalanine or tryptophan. Fields, in order: D gene, J gene, clone size, V gene, CDR3 DNA, CDR3 protein. A D gene is named only where the DNA matches it firmly. Some rows mark clone size as missing; the rest say once, few, many or name a class of expanded clone.

D: NA; J: TRBJ1-6; size: few; V: TRBV7-8; DNA: TGTGCCAGCAGCTTTTGGCGCCAGATTTACTTAGAACCCCTCCACTTT; CDR3: CASSFWRQIYLEPLHF
D: NA; J: TRBJ2-7; size: NA; V: TRBV6-1; DNA: TGTGCCAGCCTCCTGGCCTACGAGCAGTACTTC; CDR3: CASLLAYEQYF
D: NA; J: TRBJ2-1; size: few; V: TRBV20-1; DNA: TGCAGTGCTAGTGCCCTCACTAATGAGCAGTTCTTC; CDR3: CSASALTNEQFF
D: NA; J: TRBJ2-7; size: few; V: TRBV10-2; DNA: TGCGCCAGCAGAGGGCTAGCGCGAGACCTTTCCTACGAGCAGTACTTC; CDR3: CASRGLARDLSYEQYF
D: NA; J: TRBJ2-1; size: once; V: TRBV20-1; DNA: TGCAGCGTCACCGGACGGGGGATCGTGGGTGAGCAGTTCTTC; CDR3: CSVTGRGIVGEQFF
D: TRBD1; J: TRBJ1-2; size: NA; V: TRBV14; DNA: TGTGCCAGCAGCCAAGGTCGGACAGGGAACTATGGCTACACCTTC; CDR3: CASSQGRTGNYGYTF
D: NA; J: TRBJ2-7; size: NA; V: TRBV6-5; DNA: TGTGCCAGCGGTCCCCAGGGTACCTACGAGCAGTACTTC; CDR3: CASGPQGTYEQYF
D: NA; J: TRBJ2-1; size: many; V: TRBV2; DNA: TGTGCCAGCAACAGGGTGGGGAATGAGCAGTTCTTC; CDR3: CASNRVGNEQFF
D: TRBD1; J: TRBJ2-6; size: few; V: TRBV2; DNA: TGTGCCAGCAGTCCTTACAGGGGTGCAGGGGCCAACGTCCTGACTTTC; CDR3: CASSPYRGAGANVLTF
D: TRBD1; J: TRBJ1-2; size: few; V: TRBV27; DNA: TGTGCCAGCAGTAGAACAGGGGGGGACTATGGCTACACCTTC; CDR3: CASSRTGGDYGYTF
D: NA; J: TRBJ2-7; size: NA; V: TRBV2; DNA: TGTGCCAGCATAGGGTTGGGGAACGAGCAGTACTTC; CDR3: CASIGLGNEQYF
D: NA; J: TRBJ2-1; size: NA; V: TRBV20-1; DNA: TGCAGTGCGCGGGGCGGAGATTACAATGAGCAGTTCTTC; CDR3: CSARGGDYNEQFF
D: NA; J: TRBJ2-1; size: NA; V: TRBV24-1; DNA: TGTGCCACCAGTGTAACGGTCGGTGAGCAGTTCTTC; CDR3: CATSVTVGEQFF
D: NA; J: TRBJ2-7; size: NA; V: TRBV20-1; DNA: TGCAGTGCTAGTCCCCCCCTAGCGACCACCTACGAGCAGTACTTC; CDR3: CSASPPLATTYEQYF
D: NA; J: TRBJ1-1; size: NA; V: TRBV27; DNA: TGTGCCAGCAGTTTATCCCAGGGACCGAACACTGAAGCTTTCTTT; CDR3: CASSLSQGPNTEAFF
D: TRBD2; J: TRBJ2-7; size: few; V: TRBV6-1; DNA: TGTGCCAGTACGGGGGGATACTACGAGCAGTACTTC; CDR3: CASTGGYYEQYF
D: TRBD2; J: TRBJ2-3; size: NA; V: TRBV20-1; DNA: TGCAGTGCTAGAGTCCGGACTAGCAACACAGATACGCAGTATTTT; CDR3: CSARVRTSNTDTQYF
D: NA; J: TRBJ1-1; size: NA; V: TRBV19; DNA: TGTGCCAGTAGTATTTCGGGGTTCACTGAAGCTCTCTTT; CDR3: CASSISGFTEALF
D: NA; J: TRBJ2-3; size: once; V: TRBV4-3; DNA: TGCGCCAGCAGCCAAGATGGAGGGGGCACAGATACGCAGTATTTT; CDR3: CASSQDGGGTDTQYF
D: TRBD1; J: TRBJ1-2; size: NA; V: TRBV2; DNA: TGTGCCAGCAGCCGAAGTGGGGGACAGAACTATGGCTACACCTTC; CDR3: CASSRSGGQNYGYTF
D: TRBD1; J: TRBJ2-2; size: NA; V: TRBV5-1; DNA: TGCGCCAGCAGCTTGCCTCGGGACAGGCCCGCCACCGGGGAGCTGTTTTTT; CDR3: CASSLPRDRPATGELFF
D: NA; J: TRBJ1-2; size: few; V: TRBV30; DNA: TGTGCCTGGGGGCCATGGGGCTACACCTTC; CDR3: CAWGPWGYTF
D: TRBD2; J: TRBJ2-1; size: NA; V: TRBV19; DNA: TGTGCCAGTAGTATTGCGGGAGGGTCCTACTACAATGAGCAGTTCTTC; CDR3: CASSIAGGSYYNEQFF
D: NA; J: TRBJ1-1; size: NA; V: TRBV19; DNA: TGTGCCAGTAGTATGGAGCAGAACACTGAAGCTTTCTTT; CDR3: CASSMEQNTEAFF
D: TRBD2; J: TRBJ2-7; size: NA; V: TRBV5-1; DNA: TGCGCCAGCAGCTCGGGACTAGCGGGAGTTAACGAGCAGTACTTC; CDR3: CASSSGLAGVNEQYF
D: TRBD1; J: TRBJ1-1; size: many; V: TRBV7-8; DNA: TGTGCCAGCAGCCGGGACAGGCCGAACACTGAAGCTTTCTTT; CDR3: CASSRDRPNTEAFF
D: NA; J: TRBJ2-1; size: NA; V: TRBV19; DNA: TGTGCCAGTAGTTTCGAGGTTCCCCCCTACAATGAGCAGTTCTTC; CDR3: CASSFEVPPYNEQFF
D: NA; J: TRBJ2-3; size: once; V: TRBV27; DNA: TGTGCCAGCAGACTTTGGGACCAGGGGACAGATACGCAGTATTTT; CDR3: CASRLWDQGTDTQYF
D: NA; J: TRBJ1-1; size: NA; V: TRBV5-1; DNA: TGCGCCAGCAGCTTGGGGACCGCCAAAAACACTGAAGCTTTCTTT; CDR3: CASSLGTAKNTEAFF
D: NA; J: TRBJ2-1; size: few; V: TRBV7-8; DNA: TGTGCCAGCAGCAAAACAGGTACAGCCTACAATGAGCAGTTCTTC; CDR3: CASSKTGTAYNEQFF
D: NA; J: TRBJ1-1; size: NA; V: TRBV7-9; DNA: TGTGCCAGCAGCGTGGAGCTGAACACTGAAGCTTTCTTT; CDR3: CASSVELNTEAFF
D: NA; J: TRBJ2-5; size: NA; V: TRBV13; DNA: TGTGCCAGCAGCTTATGGCGGGCGGAGACCCAGTACTTC; CDR3: CASSLWRAETQYF
D: NA; J: TRBJ2-7; size: NA; V: TRBV10-3; DNA: TGTGCCATCAAAGGGGAGGACGAGTCCTACGAGCAGTACTTC; CDR3: CAIKGEDESYEQYF
D: TRBD1; J: TRBJ2-7; size: NA; V: TRBV2; DNA: TGTGCCAGCAAACGGACAGGGCTGTCGGGTGAGCAGTACTTC; CDR3: CASKRTGLSGEQYF